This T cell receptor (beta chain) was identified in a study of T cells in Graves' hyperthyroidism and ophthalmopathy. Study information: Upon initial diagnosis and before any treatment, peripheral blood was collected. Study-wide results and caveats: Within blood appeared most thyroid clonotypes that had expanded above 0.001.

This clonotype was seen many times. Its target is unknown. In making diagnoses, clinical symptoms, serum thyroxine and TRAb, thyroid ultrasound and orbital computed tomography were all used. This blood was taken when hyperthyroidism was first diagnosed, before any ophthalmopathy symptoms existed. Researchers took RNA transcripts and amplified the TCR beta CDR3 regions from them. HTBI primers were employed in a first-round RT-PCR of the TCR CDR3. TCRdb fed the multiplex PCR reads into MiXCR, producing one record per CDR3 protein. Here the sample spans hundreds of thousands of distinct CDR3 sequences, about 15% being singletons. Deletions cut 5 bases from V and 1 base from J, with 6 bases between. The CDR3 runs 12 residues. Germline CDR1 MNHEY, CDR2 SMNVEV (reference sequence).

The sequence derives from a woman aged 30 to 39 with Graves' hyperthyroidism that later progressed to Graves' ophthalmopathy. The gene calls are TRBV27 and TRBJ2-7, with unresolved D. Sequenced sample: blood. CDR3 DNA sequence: TGTGCCAGCAGTCTCCCGTCCTACGAGCAGTACTTC. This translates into CASSLPSYEQYF.